These 10 T cell receptor beta chains were sequenced from one sample in a study of Graves' ophthalmopathy and Graves' hyperthyroidism. The TCR beta CDR3 regions underwent amplification from RNA transcripts. The authors performed first-round RT-PCR with HTBI primers and then a second-round multiplex PCR. TCRdb called the multiplex PCR reads again in MiXCR, with one record for every CDR3 protein. The data show some 750,000 distinct CDR3 sequences, about 44% seen once. Sequenced material: peripheral blood. The source is an adult man with Graves' ophthalmopathy.

This clonotype appeared a few times. This chain joins TRBV20-1 and TRBJ1-3; no definite D call. The CDR3 covers 16 residues. The V gene's germline CDR1 is DFQATT and CDR2 SNEGSKA (reference sequence). V was trimmed by 6 bases and J by 1 base, leaving 19 bases between them. For the CDR3, the DNA is TGCAGTGCCGAGGGTACGGGGAGAGGTTCTGGAAACACCATATATTTT. Protein product: CSAEGTGRGSGNTIYF.

This clonotype was observed at least ten times. This rearrangement joins TRBV7-2 to TRBJ2-6; tentative D call: TRBD1 (5 bases). The CDR3 spans 15 residues. Looked up from germline, CDR1 is SGHTA and CDR2 is FQGNSA. V shed 7 bases and J shed 2 bases, with 12 bases lying between them. In DNA, the CDR3 is TGTGCCAGCATCAGACAGTGGCCTGGGGCCAACGTCCTGACTTTC. This codes for CASIRQWPGANVLTF.

This clonotype came up a few times. This chain uses TRBV20-1 with TRBJ2-5; TRBD1 is a possible D gene (6 bases). Trimming pared 3 bases from V and 5 bases from J, leaving 10 bases between. Germline CDR1 reads DFQATT; CDR2 reads SNEGSKA (reference sequence). The CDR3 contains 12 residues. The CDR3: CSASFTGETQYF. The CDR3 nucleotides read TGCAGTGCTAGCTTTACAGGGGAGACCCAGTACTTC.

The chain uses TRBV7-2 and TRBJ1-1, with D uncertain. Between the trimmed V and J ends, which lost 4 bases and 9 bases, there was a span of 21 bases. CDR1 and CDR2 (germline): SGHTA, FQGNSA. The CDR3 runs 15 residues. The CDR3 sequence: CASSSSPGLKVQAFF. For the CDR3, the DNA is TGTGCCAGCAGCTCCTCCCCAGGTTTAAAGGTACAAGCTTTCTTT.

On this clonotype itself: One junction end disagrees with the germline gene, perhaps due to a read error. The DNA for the CDR3 is TGTGCCGGCAGCACTAGGACAGGCTACGAGCAGTACTTC. As protein: CAGSTRTGYEQYF. V usage is TRBV7-9 and J usage is TRBJ2-7, with TRBD1 matching over 7 bases. Germline V lookup: CDR1 SEHNR, CDR2 FQNEAQ (reference sequence). This CDR3 is 13 amino acids long.

The DNA of the CDR3 is TGTGCCAGCAGCTTAGGACGTGGACACTTAAATGAAAAACTGTTTTTT. It specifies CASSLGRGHLNEKLFF. The rearrangement joins TRBV7-2 to TRBJ1-4; D is perhaps TRBD1 (5 bases). Trimming pared 1 base from V and 5 bases from J, leaving 14 bases between. The length of the CDR3 is 16 residues. The germline V gene has CDR1 SGHTA and CDR2 FQGNSA.

Worth noting for this clonotype: A junction boundary mismatches the germline segment, possibly from a read error. The genes are TRBV24-1 and TRBJ1-5; TRBD1 might be the D (6 bases). The CDR3 is made up of 15 amino acids. Germline V CDR1 and CDR2: KGHDR, SFDVKD. CDR3 in amino acids: CASSFARDTNQPQHF. CDR3 nucleotides: TGTGCCAGCAGTTTCGCCCGGGACACTAATCAGCCCCAGCATTTT.

This clonotype was seen repeatedly, ten times or more. CDR3 loop: CASSKTGNEKLFF. The CDR3 coding sequence is TGTGCCAGCAGTAAGACGGGTAATGAAAAACTGTTTTTT. This chain connects TRBV2 to TRBJ1-4, with D uncertain. The V end was cut by 5 bases, the J end by 4 bases, with 8 bases between. CDR3 length equals 13 residues. Germline assignment: CDR1 SNHLY and CDR2 FYNNEI.

Many counts were recorded for this clonotype. This chain links TRBV11-1 with TRBJ1-6, with TRBD1 matching over 9 bases. The length of the CDR3 is 16 residues. Germline CDR1 reads SGHAT; CDR2 reads FQDESV (reference sequence). Germline trimming cut 1 base from V and 9 bases from J; bases unmatched to any gene: 7. CDR3 DNA: TGTGCCAGCAGCTTAGGCCGTGGACAGGGGCGTTCACCCCTCCACTTT. Encoded protein: CASSLGRGQGRSPLHF.

The chain combines TRBV20-1 with TRBJ2-3, with a tentative D call TRBD2 (5 bases). Trimming took 6 bases from V and 2 from J, leaving 9 bases between them. The CDR3 is 12 residues long. The germline gives CDR1 DFQATT, CDR2 SNEGSKA (reference sequence). The chain's CDR3 is CSAVGDTDTQYF. CDR3 nucleotide sequence: TGCAGTGCCGTGGGAGACACAGATACGCAGTATTTT.